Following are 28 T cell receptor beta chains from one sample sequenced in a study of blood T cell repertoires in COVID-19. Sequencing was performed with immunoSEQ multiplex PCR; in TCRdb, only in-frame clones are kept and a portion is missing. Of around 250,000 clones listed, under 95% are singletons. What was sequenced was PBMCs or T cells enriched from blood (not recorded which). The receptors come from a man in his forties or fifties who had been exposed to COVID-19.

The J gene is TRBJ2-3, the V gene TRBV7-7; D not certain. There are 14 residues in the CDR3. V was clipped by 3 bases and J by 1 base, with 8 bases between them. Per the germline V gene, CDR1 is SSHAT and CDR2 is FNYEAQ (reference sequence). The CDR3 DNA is TGTGCCAGCAGCTTGTTGCAGGGCACAGATACGCAGTATTTT. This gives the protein CASSLLQGTDTQYF.

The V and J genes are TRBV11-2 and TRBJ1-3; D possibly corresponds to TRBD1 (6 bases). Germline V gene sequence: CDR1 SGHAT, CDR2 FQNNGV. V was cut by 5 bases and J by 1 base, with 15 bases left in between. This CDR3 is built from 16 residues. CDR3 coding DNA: TGTGCCAGCAGCATCAACAGGGATGGGTCTGGAAACACCATATATTTT. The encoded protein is CASSINRDGSGNTIYF.

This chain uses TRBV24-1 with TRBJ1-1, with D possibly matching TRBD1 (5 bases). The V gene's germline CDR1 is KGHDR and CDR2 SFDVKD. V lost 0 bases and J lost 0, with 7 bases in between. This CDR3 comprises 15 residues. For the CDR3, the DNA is TGTGCCACCAGTGATTTGGGAGGGGTGAACACTGAAGCTTTCTTT. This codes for CATSDLGGVNTEAFF.

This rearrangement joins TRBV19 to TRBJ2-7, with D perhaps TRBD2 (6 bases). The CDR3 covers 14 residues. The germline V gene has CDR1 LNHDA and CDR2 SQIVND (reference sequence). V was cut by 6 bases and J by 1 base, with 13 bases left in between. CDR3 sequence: CASRASGSSYEQYF. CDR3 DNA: TGTGCCAGTAGGGCCTCCGGGAGTTCCTACGAGCAGTACTTC. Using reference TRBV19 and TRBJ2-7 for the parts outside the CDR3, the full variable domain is DGGITQSPKYLFRKEGQNVTLSCEQNLNHDAMYWYRQDPGQGLRLIYYSQIVNDFQKGDIAEGYSVSREKKESFPLTVTSAQKNPTAFYLCASRASGSSYEQYFGPGTRLTVT.

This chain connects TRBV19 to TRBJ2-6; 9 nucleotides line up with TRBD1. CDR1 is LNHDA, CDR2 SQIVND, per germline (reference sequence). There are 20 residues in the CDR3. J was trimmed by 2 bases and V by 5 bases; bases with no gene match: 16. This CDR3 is CASSPTRQGQGLTGANVLTF. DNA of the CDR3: TGTGCCAGTAGTCCCACCCGCCAGGGACAGGGCTTAACTGGGGCCAACGTCCTGACTTTC. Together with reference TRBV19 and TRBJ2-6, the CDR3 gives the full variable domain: DGGITQSPKYLFRKEGQNVTLSCEQNLNHDAMYWYRQDPGQGLRLIYYSQIVNDFQKGDIAEGYSVSREKKESFPLTVTSAQKNPTAFYLCASSPTRQGQGLTGANVLTFGAGSRLTVL.

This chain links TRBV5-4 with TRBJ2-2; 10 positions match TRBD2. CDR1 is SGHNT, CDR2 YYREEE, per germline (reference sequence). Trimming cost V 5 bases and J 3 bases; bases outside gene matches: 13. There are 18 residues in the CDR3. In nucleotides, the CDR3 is TGTGCCAGCAGATTAGCGGGAGGCCCTCATTTAGACACCGGGGAGCTGTTTTTT. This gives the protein CASRLAGGPHLDTGELFF.

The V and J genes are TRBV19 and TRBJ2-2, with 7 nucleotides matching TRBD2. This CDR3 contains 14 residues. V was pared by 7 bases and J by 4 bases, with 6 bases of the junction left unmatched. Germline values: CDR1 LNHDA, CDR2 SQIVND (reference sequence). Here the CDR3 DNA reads TGTGCCAGTAAGCCGGGAGGCCTCACCGGGGAGCTGTTTTTT. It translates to CASKPGGLTGELFF.

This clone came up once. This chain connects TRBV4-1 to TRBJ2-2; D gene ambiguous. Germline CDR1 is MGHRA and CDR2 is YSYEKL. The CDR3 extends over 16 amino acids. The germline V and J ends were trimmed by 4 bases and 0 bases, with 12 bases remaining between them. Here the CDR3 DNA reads TGCGCCAGCAGCCGACAACTTGGGTCGAACACCGGGGAGCTGTTTTTT. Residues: CASSRQLGSNTGELFF.

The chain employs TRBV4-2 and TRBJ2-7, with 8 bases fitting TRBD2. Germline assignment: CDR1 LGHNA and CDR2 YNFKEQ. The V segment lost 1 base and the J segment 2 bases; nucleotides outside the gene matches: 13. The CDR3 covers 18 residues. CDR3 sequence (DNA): TGTGCCAGCAGCCAAGTGGTCGCCGAAAAGCGGGGGACCTACGAGCAGTACTTC. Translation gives CASSQVVAEKRGTYEQYF.

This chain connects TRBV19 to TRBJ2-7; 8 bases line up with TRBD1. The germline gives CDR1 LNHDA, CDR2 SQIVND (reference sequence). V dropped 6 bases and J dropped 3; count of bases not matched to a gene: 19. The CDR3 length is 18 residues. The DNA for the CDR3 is TGTGCCAGTAGCAAGCGCCCTTCAACCGGGACAGGAGTCTACGAGCAGTACTTC. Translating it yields CASSKRPSTGTGVYEQYF.

The CDR3 spells CASSSAGQPQHF. Here the CDR3 DNA reads TGTGCCAGCAGCTCGGCGGGGCAGCCCCAGCATTTT. The gene calls are TRBV7-9 and TRBJ1-5; D not certain. Germline loops: CDR1 SEHNR, CDR2 FQNEAQ (reference sequence). CDR3 length: 12 residues. Trimming removed 4 bases from V and 7 bases from J, with 8 bases in between.

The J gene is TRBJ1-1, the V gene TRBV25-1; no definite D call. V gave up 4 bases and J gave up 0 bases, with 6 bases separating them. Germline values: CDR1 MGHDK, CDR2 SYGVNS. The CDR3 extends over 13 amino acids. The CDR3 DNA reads TGTGCCAGCAGTGCACAGCTGAACACTGAAGCTTTCTTT. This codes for CASSAQLNTEAFF. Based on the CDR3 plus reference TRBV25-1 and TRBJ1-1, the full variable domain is EADIYQTPRYLVIGTGKKITLECSQTMGHDKMYWYQQDPGMELHLIHYSYGVNSTEKGDLSSESTVSRIRTEHFPLTLESARPSHTSQYLCASSAQLNTEAFFGQGTRLTVV.

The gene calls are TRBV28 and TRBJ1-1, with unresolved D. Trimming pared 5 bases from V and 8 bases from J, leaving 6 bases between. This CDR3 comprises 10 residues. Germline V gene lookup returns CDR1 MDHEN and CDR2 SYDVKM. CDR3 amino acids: CASSHREAFF. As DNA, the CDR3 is TGTGCCAGCAGTCACAGAGAAGCTTTCTTT. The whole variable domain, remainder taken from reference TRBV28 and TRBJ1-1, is DVKVTQSSRYLVKRTGEKVFLECVQDMDHENMFWYRQDPGLGLRLIYFSYDVKMKEKGDIPEGYSVSREKKERFSLILESASTNQTSMYLCASSHREAFFGQGTRLTVV.

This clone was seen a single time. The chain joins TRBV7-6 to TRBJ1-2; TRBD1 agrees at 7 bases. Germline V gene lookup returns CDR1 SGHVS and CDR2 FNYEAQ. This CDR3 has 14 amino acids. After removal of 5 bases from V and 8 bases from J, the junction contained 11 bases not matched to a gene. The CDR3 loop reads CASSPTGAAEGYTF. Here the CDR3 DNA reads TGTGCCAGCAGCCCCACAGGGGCGGCAGAAGGCTACACCTTC.

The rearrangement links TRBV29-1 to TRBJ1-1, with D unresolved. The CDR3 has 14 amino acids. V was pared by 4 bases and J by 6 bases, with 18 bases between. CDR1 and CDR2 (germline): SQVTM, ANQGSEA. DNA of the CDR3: TGCAGCGTTGGCGGGCTAGCACTGGGCGCTGAAGCTTTCTTT. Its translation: CSVGGLALGAEAFF. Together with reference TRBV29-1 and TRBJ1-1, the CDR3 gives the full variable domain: SAVISQKPSRDICQRGTSLTIQCQVDSQVTMMFWYRQQPGQSLTLIATANQGSEATYESGFVIDKFPISRPNLTFSTLTVSNMSPEDSSIYLCSVGGLALGAEAFFGQGTRLTVV.

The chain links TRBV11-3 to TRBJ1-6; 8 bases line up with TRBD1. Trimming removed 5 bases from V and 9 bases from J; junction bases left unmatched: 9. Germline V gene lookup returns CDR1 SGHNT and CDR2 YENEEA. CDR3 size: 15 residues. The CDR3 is CASSPIGQGISPLHF. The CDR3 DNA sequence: TGTGCCAGCAGCCCGATAGGACAGGGAATTTCACCCCTCCACTTT. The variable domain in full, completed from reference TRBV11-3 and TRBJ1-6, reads EAGVVQSPRYKIIEKKQPVAFWCNPISGHNTLYWYLQNLGQGPELLIRYENEEAVDDSQLPKDRFSAERLKGVDSTLKIQPAELGDSAVYLCASSPIGQGISPLHFGNGTRLTVT.

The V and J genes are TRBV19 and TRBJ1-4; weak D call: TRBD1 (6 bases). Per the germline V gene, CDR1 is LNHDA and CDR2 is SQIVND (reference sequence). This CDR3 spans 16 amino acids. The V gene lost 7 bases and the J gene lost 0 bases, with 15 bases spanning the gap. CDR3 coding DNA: TGTGCCAGTACCAAGGGGACACTTGCAACTAATGAAAAACTGTTTTTT. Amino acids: CASTKGTLATNEKLFF.

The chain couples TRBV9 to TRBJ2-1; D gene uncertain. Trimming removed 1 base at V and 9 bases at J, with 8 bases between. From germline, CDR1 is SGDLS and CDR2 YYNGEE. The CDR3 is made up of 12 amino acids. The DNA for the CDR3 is TGTGCCAGCAGCGTAAGCCCTTCTGAGCAGTTCTTC. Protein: CASSVSPSEQFF.

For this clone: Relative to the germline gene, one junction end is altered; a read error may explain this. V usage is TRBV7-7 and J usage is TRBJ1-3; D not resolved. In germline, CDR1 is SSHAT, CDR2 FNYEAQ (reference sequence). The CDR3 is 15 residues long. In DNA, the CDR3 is TGTGCTAGCAGCTTGTCTATTTCTTCTGGAAACACCATATATTTT. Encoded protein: CASSLSISSGNTIYF.

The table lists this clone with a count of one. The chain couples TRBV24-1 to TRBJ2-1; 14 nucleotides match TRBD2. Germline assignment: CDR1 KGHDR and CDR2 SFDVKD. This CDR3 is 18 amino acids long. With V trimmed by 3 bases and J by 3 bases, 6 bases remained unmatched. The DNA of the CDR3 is TGTGCCACCAGTGATCGGACTAGCGGGAGGTTACGCTACAATGAGCAGTTCTTC. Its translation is CATSDRTSGRLRYNEQFF.

The CDR3 spells CASSVAWGRGAYNEQFF. In DNA form, the CDR3 reads TGTGCCAGCAGCGTAGCCTGGGGCAGGGGCGCCTACAATGAGCAGTTCTTC. The chain carries TRBV9 and TRBJ2-1; maybe TRBD1 (6 bases). V gave up 0 bases and J gave up 2 bases, with 15 bases separating them. Germline CDR1 SGDLS, CDR2 YYNGEE. The CDR3 totals 17 residues.

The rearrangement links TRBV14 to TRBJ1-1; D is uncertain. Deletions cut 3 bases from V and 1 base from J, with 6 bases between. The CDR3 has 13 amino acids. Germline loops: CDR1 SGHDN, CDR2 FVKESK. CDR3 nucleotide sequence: TGTGCCAGCAGCCATAGAACGAACACTGAAGCTTTCTTT. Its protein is CASSHRTNTEAFF. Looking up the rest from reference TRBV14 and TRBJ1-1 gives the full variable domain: EAGVTQFPSHSVIEKGQTVTLRCDPISGHDNLYWYRRVMGKEIKFLLHFVKESKQDESGMPNNRFLAERTGGTYSTLKVQPAELEDSGVYFCASSHRTNTEAFFGQGTRLTVV.

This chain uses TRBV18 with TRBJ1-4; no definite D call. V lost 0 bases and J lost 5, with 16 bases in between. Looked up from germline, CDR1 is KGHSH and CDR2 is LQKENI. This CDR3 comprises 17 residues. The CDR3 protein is CASSPPIGEQMNEKLFF. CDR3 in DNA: TGTGCCAGCTCACCACCCATTGGGGAGCAGATGAATGAAAAACTGTTTTTT.

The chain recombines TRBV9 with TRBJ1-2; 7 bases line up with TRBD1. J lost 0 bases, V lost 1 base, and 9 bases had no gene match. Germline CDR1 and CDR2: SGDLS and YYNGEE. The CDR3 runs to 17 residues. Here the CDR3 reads CASSVSARGEANYGYTF. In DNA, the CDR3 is TGTGCCAGCAGCGTATCCGCCAGGGGGGAGGCTAACTATGGCTACACCTTC.

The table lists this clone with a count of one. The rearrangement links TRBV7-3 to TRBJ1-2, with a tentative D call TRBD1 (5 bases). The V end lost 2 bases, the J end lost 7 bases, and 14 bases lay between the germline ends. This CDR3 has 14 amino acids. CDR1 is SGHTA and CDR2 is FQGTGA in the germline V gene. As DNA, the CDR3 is TGTGCCAGCAGCTTAGCCGACAGTCGAGGTGGCTACACCTTC. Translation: CASSLADSRGGYTF.

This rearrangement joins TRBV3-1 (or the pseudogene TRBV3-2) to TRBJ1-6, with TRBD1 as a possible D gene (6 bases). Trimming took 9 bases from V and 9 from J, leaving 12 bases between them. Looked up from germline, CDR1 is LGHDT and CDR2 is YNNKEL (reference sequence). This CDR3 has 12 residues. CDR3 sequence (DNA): TGTGCCAGTCAGGGGCTCGCTTCACCCCTCCACTTT. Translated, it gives CASQGLASPLHF.

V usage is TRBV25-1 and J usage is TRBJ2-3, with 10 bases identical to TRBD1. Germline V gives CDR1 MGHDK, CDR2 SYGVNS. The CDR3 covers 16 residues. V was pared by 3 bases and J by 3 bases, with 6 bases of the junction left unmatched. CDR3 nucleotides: TGTGCCAGCAGTGACCCATCGGGACAGGGGACAGATACGCAGTATTTT. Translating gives CASSDPSGQGTDTQYF.

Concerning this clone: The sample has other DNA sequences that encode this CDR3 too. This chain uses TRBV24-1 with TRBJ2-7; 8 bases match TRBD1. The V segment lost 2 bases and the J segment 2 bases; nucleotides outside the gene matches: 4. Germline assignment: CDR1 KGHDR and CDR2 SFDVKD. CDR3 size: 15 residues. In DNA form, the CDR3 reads TGTGCCACCAGTGATTCGAGGACAGGGCCCTACGAGCAGTACTTC. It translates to CATSDSRTGPYEQYF.